This T cell receptor (beta chain) comes out of a study of T-cell memory formation after mild COVID-19. Study-wide results and limits: CD4+ contracting clones were mainly CM and EM; CD8+ ones, EMRA. Contracting clones from day 15 to 85 showed balanced CD4/CD8; later expanders favored CD4+.

One entry per CDR3 protein, called by TCRdb with MiXCR from the 5' RACE reads. Among 500,000 to 600,000 distinct CDR3 sequences, roughly 18% were seen once, and the ten largest hold around 13%. This clonotype was seen more than once but under ten times. What it recognizes is unknown. This CDR3 spans 15 amino acids. Germline CDR1 and CDR2: SGHRS and YFSETQ. The V end was cut by 0 bases, the J end by 9 bases, with 19 bases between. V is TRBV5-1 and J is TRBJ2-7; no clear D gene. The sample consisted of PBMCs or a T cell subset sorted from them (not recorded which). The TCR originated in an adult woman who had mild COVID-19 (a few samples of this study predate the infection). Cell type and time point are not known. CDR3 loop: CASSLERLPYEWQYF. The CDR3 DNA sequence: TGCGCCAGCAGCTTGGAGAGGCTTCCCTACGAGTGGCAGTACTTC.